Below are 14 T cell receptor beta chains sequenced from a single sample in a study of beta chain features in type 1 diabetes. The investigators reverse transcribed all of the isolated RNA, so they sequenced expressed TCRB transcripts. The repertoire was sequenced with immunoSEQ multiplex PCR; TCRdb's copy has only in-frame clones and lacks some. The table lists 450,000 or so clones, 11% of them singletons. The specimen sequenced was naive CD4+ T cells from blood. The receptor set was obtained from a woman between 18 and 30 years old in good health.

With respect to this clone: One end of the junction fails to match germline, which may point to a read error. This sequence joins TRBV6-5 and TRBJ2-2; D might be TRBD1 (5 bases). Germline V lookup: CDR1 MNHEY, CDR2 SVGAGI. The CDR3 is 14 residues long. The CDR3 loop is CASTYFTGPGELFF. The CDR3 bases are TGTGCCAGCACTTACTTTACAGGACCCGGGGAGCTGTTTTTT.

In its sample, this clone was seen a few times. The J gene is TRBJ1-3, the V gene TRBV7-2; D is ambiguous. The germline V gene encodes CDR1 SGHTA and CDR2 FQGNSA. V lost 0 bases and J lost 4, with 7 bases in between. This CDR3 comprises 14 residues. The CDR3 DNA is TGTGCCAGCAGCTTAGCTGGGGTCGGAAACACCATATATTTT. It yields the protein CASSLAGVGNTIYF.

This clone has just a few counts. The chain carries TRBV6-5 and TRBJ2-3; a possible D gene is TRBD2 (5 bases). Germline CDR1 is MNHEY and CDR2 is SVGAGI. The length of the CDR3 is 14 residues. Trimming stripped 6 bases from V and 0 bases from J, with 10 bases between. This CDR3 is CASRRGGSTDTQYF. CDR3 DNA sequence: TGTGCCAGCAGACGGGGTGGAAGCACAGATACGCAGTATTTT.

This clone was seen only a few times. The chain recombines TRBV28 with TRBJ1-2; D is possibly TRBD1 (5 bases). The CDR3 spans 15 residues. V lost 7 bases, J lost 3 bases, and 18 bases lay in between. The V gene's germline CDR1 is MDHEN and CDR2 SYDVKM. The CDR3 reads CASKGSRGADYGYTF. In DNA form, the CDR3 reads TGTGCCAGCAAGGGATCTAGGGGCGCAGACTATGGCTACACCTTC.

This clone was detected only a few times. The chain couples TRBV15 to TRBJ2-3; tentatively, D is TRBD1 (5 bases). Germline CDR1 LNHNV, CDR2 YYDKDF (reference sequence). This CDR3 contains 13 residues. Trimming removed 3 bases at V and 5 bases at J, with 9 bases between. For the CDR3, the DNA is TGTGCCACCAGCAGCTACAGGAAAGATACGCAGTATTTT. Translation: CATSSYRKDTQYF.

This clone was seen only a few times. The chain is built from TRBV7-3 and TRBJ2-7, with 10 bases matching TRBD1. Germline assignment: CDR1 SGHTA and CDR2 FQGTGA. Trimming removed 5 bases from V and 7 bases from J; junction bases left unmatched: 11. The CDR3 is 15 residues long. The CDR3 DNA reads TGTGCCAGCAGCCCCCAGCGACAGGGGGCGGGTGAGCAGTACTTC. This sequence encodes CASSPQRQGAGEQYF. Full variable domain (rest looked up from reference TRBV7-3 and TRBJ2-7): GAGVSQTPSNKVTEKGKYVELRCDPISGHTALYWYRQSLGQGPEFLIYFQGTGAADDSGLPNDRFFAVRPEGSVSTLKIQRTERGDSAVYLCASSPQRQGAGEQYFGPGTRLTVT.

In its sample, this clone was seen a few times. The J gene is TRBJ2-1, the V gene TRBV28, with 10 bases that match TRBD2. The germline gives CDR1 MDHEN, CDR2 SYDVKM. This CDR3 contains 16 residues. The V and J ends lost 5 bases and 2 bases, in that order; junction bases with no gene match: 6. CDR3 protein: CASSTASGGAYNEQFF. Here the CDR3 DNA reads TGTGCCAGCAGTACCGCTAGCGGGGGAGCCTACAATGAGCAGTTCTTC. The whole variable domain, filled in from reference TRBV28 and TRBJ2-1, reads DVKVTQSSRYLVKRTGEKVFLECVQDMDHENMFWYRQDPGLGLRLIYFSYDVKMKEKGDIPEGYSVSREKKERFSLILESASTNQTSMYLCASSTASGGAYNEQFFGPGTRLTVL.

This clone was picked up a small number of times. The V gene is TRBV29-1, the J gene TRBJ1-1; D is unresolved. Per germline, CDR1 SQVTM and CDR2 ANQGSEA. There are 14 residues in the CDR3. Trimming pared 5 bases from V and 3 bases from J, leaving 16 bases between. Here the CDR3 DNA reads TGCAGCGTTCGAGTTCCCGGGCCGCACACTGAAGCTTTCTTT. This translates into CSVRVPGPHTEAFF.

The chain couples TRBV7-9 to TRBJ2-5, with D maybe TRBD1 (5 bases). Trimming removed 0 bases from V and 3 bases from J, with 11 bases in between. The CDR3 contains 15 residues. The germline CDR1 and CDR2 sequences are SEHNR and FQNEAQ (reference sequence). CDR3 DNA sequence: TGTGCCAGCAGCTTAGCCGCAGGGCCCAAAGAGACCCAGTACTTC. Its translation is CASSLAAGPKETQYF.

The rearrangement uses TRBV29-1 and TRBJ1-5; 7 nucleotides agree with TRBD1. V was clipped by 5 bases and J by 7 bases; unmatched bases: 11. Per germline, CDR1 SQVTM and CDR2 ANQGSEA. The CDR3 runs 14 residues. The DNA for the CDR3 is TGCAGCGTTCTCGGACAGGTGATACGGCAGCCCCAGCATTTT. Its protein product is CSVLGQVIRQPQHF.

Only a few counts were recorded for this clone. V is TRBV11-3 and J is TRBJ2-6; D call uncertain. This CDR3 spans 15 amino acids. Trimming cost V 0 bases and J 0 bases, with 3 bases left between them. Per the germline V gene, CDR1 is SGHNT and CDR2 is YENEEA. The CDR3 coding sequence is TGTGCCAGCAGCTTAGAAGGCTCTGGGGCCAACGTCCTGACTTTC. It translates to CASSLEGSGANVLTF.

The rearrangement joins TRBV4-1 to TRBJ2-1, with D tentatively TRBD1 or TRBD2 (5 bases each). V shed 1 base and J shed 9 bases, with 10 bases lying between them. CDR1 and CDR2 (germline): MGHRA, YSYEKL. CDR3 length: 13 residues. The CDR3 sequence: CASSQVVGTEQFF. The CDR3 DNA follows: TGCGCCAGCAGCCAAGTCGTCGGGACTGAGCAGTTCTTC.

The chain employs TRBV7-2 and TRBJ2-5; D uncertain. V lost 0 bases and J lost 1, with 9 bases in between. CDR1 is SGHTA and CDR2 is FQGNSA in the germline V gene. CDR3 length equals 15 residues. CDR3 DNA: TGTGCCAGCAGCTTAGCGTGGCTTACCCAAGAGACCCAGTACTTC. Amino acid sequence: CASSLAWLTQETQYF.

V and J are TRBV18 and TRBJ1-2, with D possibly being TRBD1 (5 bases). V was shortened by 6 bases and J by 8 bases, with 10 bases between the two germline ends. The CDR3 length is 11 residues. Germline-derived CDR1 and CDR2 are KGHSH and LQKENI. The chain's CDR3 is CASSIGDGYTF. The CDR3 DNA follows: TGTGCCAGCTCTATCGGGGACGGCTACACCTTC. The full variable domain, in which reference TRBV18 and TRBJ1-2 provide the parts outside the CDR3, is NAGVMQNPRHLVRRRGQEARLRCSPMKGHSHVYWYRQLPEEGLKFMVYLQKENIIDESGMPKERFSAEFPKEGPSILRIQQVVRGDSAAYFCASSIGDGYTFGSGTRLTVV.